This TCR beta chain was sequenced during a study of T cell responses to AZD1222 COVID-19 vaccine. Measured with immunoSEQ multiplex PCR; TCRdb has only the in-frame clones, and not every one. This repertoire shows about 140,000 clones, about 91% found once; its top ten account for around 4.7%. From germline, CDR1 is LGHNT and CDR2 FRNRAP. The CDR3 runs 20 residues. Trimming pared 1 base from V and 1 base from J, leaving 23 bases between. Here the sequenced sample was peripheral blood, taken on day 0 of AZD1222 vaccination. This TCR came from an adult in good health. The rearrangement links TRBV12-5 to TRBJ1-5, with D perhaps TRBD1 (5 bases). The CDR3 protein is CASGLGTGTGAFGSNQPQHF. Here the CDR3 DNA reads TGTGCTAGTGGTTTGGGAACCGGGACTGGCGCTTTTGGGAGCAATCAGCCCCAGCATTTT.